This entry concerns a single TCR beta chain. Antigen unknown. This specimen belongs to a study of CD8 T cells in Susac syndrome. The T cells that were sequenced for TCR beta were CD8+ and CD4+ cells from blood. About 0.5 to 1 ug RNA was reverse transcribed with random hexamers. TCRdb itself ran the immunoSEQ multiplex PCR reads through MiXCR, one entry per CDR3 protein. The table lists about 100,000 distinct CDR3 sequences, 85% to 95% of them singletons. Study-level points and caveats: Individuals included in the TCR sequencing and HLA analysis were acknowledged by the study to be relatively few in number.

Looked up from germline, CDR1 is SEHNR and CDR2 is FQNEAQ (reference sequence). This CDR3 comprises 14 residues. Trimming cost V 5 bases and J 2 bases; bases outside gene matches: 6. Sample: CD8+ T cells from PBMCs. The clonotype originates from a human donor in good health. The V gene is TRBV7-9, the J gene TRBJ2-7, with TRBD1 matching 7 bases. CDR3 residues: CASSPRGPPYEQYF. Written as DNA, the CDR3 is TGTGCCAGCAGCCCAAGGGGGCCCCCCTACGAGCAGTACTTC.